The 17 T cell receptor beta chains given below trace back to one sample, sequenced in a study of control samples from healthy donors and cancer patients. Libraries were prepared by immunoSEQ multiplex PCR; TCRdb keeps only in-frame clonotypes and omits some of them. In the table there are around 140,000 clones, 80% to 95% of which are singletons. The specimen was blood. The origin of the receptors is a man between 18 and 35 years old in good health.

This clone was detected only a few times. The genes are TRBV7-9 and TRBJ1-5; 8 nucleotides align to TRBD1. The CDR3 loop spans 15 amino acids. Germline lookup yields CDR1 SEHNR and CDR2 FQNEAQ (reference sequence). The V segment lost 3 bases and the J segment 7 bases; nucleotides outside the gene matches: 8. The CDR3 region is CASSLTGDEGQPQHF. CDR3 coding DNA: TGTGCCAGCAGCTTGACAGGGGATGAGGGACAGCCCCAGCATTTT.

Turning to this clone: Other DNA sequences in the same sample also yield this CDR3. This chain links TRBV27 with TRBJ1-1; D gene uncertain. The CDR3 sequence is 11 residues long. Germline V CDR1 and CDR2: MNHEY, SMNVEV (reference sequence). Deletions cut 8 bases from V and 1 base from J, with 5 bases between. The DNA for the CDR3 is TGTGCCAGCCGGAGGAACACTGAAGCTTTCTTT. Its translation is CASRRNTEAFF.

The CDR3 reads CASSPWGRGRAEDEQFF. The CDR3 DNA reads TGTGCCAGCAGTCCGTGGGGTCGCGGGAGGGCCGAGGATGAGCAGTTCTTC. The V call is TRBV28, the J call TRBJ2-1, with 9 positions matching TRBD2. The V and J ends lost 5 bases and 8 bases, in that order; junction bases with no gene match: 16. Germline values: CDR1 MDHEN, CDR2 SYDVKM. The CDR3 has 17 amino acids.

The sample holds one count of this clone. The CDR3 sequence is CASSYGGPTYEQYF. In DNA, the CDR3 is TGTGCCAGCAGTTACGGGGGTCCGACCTACGAGCAGTACTTC. The chain couples TRBV6-5 to TRBJ2-7; D possibly uses TRBD1 or TRBD2 (5 bases each). Germline V gene lookup returns CDR1 MNHEY and CDR2 SVGAGI. CDR3 size: 14 residues. The ends were cut back, 2 bases at V and 2 bases at J, with 10 bases in the middle.

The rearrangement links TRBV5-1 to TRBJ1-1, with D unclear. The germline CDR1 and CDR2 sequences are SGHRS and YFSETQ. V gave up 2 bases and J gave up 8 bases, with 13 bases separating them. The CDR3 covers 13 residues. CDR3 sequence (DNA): TGCGCCAGCAGCTTAGGGATATTAGCCGAAGCTTTCTTT. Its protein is CASSLGILAEAFF.

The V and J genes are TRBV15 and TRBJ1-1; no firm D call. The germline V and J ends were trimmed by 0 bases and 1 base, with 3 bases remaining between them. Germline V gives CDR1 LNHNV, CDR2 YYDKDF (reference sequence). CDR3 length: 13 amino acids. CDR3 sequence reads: CATSREQNTEAFF. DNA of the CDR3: TGTGCCACCAGCAGAGAGCAGAACACTGAAGCTTTCTTT. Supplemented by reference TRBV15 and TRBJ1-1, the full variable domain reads DAMVIQNPRYQVTQFGKPVTLSCSQTLNHNVMYWYQQKSSQAPKLLFHYYDKDFNNEADTPDNFQSRRPNTSFCFLDIRSPGLGDTAMYLCATSREQNTEAFFGQGTRLTVV.

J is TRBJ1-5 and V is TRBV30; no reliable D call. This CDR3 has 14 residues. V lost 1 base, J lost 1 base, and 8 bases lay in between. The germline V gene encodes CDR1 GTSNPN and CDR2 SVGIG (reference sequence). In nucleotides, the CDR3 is TGTGCCTGGAGTGGCCCTGGGAGCAATCAGCCCCAGCATTTT. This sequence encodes CAWSGPGSNQPQHF.

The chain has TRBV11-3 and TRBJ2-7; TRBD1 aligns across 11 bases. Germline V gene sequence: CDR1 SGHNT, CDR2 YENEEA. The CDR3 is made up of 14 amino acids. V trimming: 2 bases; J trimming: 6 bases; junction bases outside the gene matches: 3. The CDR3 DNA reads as TGTGCCAGCAGCTTAAGGGACAGGGGGGCCGAGCAGTACTTC. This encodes CASSLRDRGAEQYF.

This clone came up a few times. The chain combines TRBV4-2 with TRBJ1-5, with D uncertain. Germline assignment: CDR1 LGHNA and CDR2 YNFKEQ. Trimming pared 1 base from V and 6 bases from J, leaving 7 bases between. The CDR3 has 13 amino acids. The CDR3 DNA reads TGTGCCAGCAGCCAAGCGGTGTCTCAGCCCCAGCATTTT. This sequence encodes CASSQAVSQPQHF.

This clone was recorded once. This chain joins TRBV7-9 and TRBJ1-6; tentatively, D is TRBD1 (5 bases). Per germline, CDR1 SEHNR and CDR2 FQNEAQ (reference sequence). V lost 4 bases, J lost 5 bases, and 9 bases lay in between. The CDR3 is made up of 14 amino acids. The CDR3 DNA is TGTGCCAGCAGCTCCGGGACTAATAATTCACCCCTCCACTTT. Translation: CASSSGTNNSPLHF.

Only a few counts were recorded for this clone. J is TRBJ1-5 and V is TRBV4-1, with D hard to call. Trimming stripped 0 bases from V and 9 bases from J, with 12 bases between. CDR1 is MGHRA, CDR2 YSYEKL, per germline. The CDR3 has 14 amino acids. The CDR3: CASSQDRGPWPQHF. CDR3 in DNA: TGCGCCAGCAGCCAAGATCGGGGTCCTTGGCCCCAGCATTTT.

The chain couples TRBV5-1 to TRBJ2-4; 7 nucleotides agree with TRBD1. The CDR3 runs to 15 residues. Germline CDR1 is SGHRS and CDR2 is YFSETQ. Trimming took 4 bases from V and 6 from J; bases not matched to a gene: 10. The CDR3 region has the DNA TGCGCCAGCAGCGGAACAGGGGCAATCGGAAACATTCAGTACTTC. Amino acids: CASSGTGAIGNIQYF.

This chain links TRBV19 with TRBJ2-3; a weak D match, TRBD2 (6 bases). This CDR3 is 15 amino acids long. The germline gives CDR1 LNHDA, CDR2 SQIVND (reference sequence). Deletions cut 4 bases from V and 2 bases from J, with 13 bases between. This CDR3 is CASSTVAELTDTQYF. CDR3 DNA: TGTGCCAGTAGTACCGTAGCGGAACTCACAGATACGCAGTATTTT.

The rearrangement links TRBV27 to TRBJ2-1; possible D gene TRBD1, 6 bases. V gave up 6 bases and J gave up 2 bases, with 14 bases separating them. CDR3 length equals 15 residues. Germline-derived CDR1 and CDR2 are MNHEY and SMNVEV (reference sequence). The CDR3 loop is CASRTGTYTYNEQFF. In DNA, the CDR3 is TGTGCCAGCAGAACCGGGACATATACCTACAATGAGCAGTTCTTC.

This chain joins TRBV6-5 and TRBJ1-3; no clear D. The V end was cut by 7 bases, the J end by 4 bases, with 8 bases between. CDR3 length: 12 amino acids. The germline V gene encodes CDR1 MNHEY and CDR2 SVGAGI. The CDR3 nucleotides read TGTGCCAGCACCAGCCCGGGAAACACCATATATTTT. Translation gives CASTSPGNTIYF.

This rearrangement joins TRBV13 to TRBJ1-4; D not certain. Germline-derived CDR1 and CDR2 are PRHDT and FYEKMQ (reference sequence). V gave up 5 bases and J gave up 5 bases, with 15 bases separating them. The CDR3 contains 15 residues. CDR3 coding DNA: TGTGCCAGCAGCCCCATGGACGGAGGGAATGAAAAACTGTTTTTT. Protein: CASSPMDGGNEKLFF.

CDR3 DNA sequence: TGTGCCAGCAGCTTAGATCCAGCGGGAGACCGCGAGCAGTTCTTC. Residues: CASSLDPAGDREQFF. The V gene is TRBV11-3, the J gene TRBJ2-1, with 8 bases aligning to TRBD2. Germline V CDR1 and CDR2: SGHNT, YENEEA. V lost 0 bases to trimming and J lost 10 bases; unmatched junction nucleotides: 8. The CDR3 loop spans 15 amino acids.